A selection of T cell receptor beta chains follows, all from one sample in a study of blood T cells in healthy people across ages. TCRdb recomputed calls from the 5' RACE reads with MiXCR, one row per CDR3 protein. The table shows roughly 900,000 distinct CDR3 sequences, with around 46% occurring only once. The source material was blood. Every receptor here comes from a man aged 25 to 40 in good health. CDR3s include the opening cysteine and the closing phenylalanine or tryptophan. Fields, in order: clone size, J gene, D gene, V gene, CDR3 protein, CDR3 DNA. D genes are given only for firm matches. Part of the rows lack a size; the others show once, few, many or a class for expanded clones.

NA,TRBJ2-7,NA,TRBV7-2,CASSRWGASYEQYF,TGTGCCAGCAGCCGATGGGGGGCCTCCTACGAGCAGTACTTC
NA,TRBJ2-3,TRBD1,TRBV30,CAWKLTGGRTDTQYF,TGTGCCTGGAAGTTGACAGGGGGACGGACAGATACGCAGTATTTT
NA,TRBJ1-5,NA,TRBV28,CASNLPGGPQHF,TGTGCCAGCAATCTTCCCGGTGGGCCCCAGCATTTT
few,TRBJ1-1,NA,TRBV10-2,CASSEQGGGTEAFF,TGCGCCAGCAGTGAGCAGGGTGGGGGAACTGAAGCTTTCTTT
NA,TRBJ2-7,NA,TRBV29-1,CSVEGTESSYEQYF,TGCAGCGTTGAAGGGACTGAGAGCTCCTACGAGCAGTACTTC
NA,TRBJ1-1,TRBD1,TRBV15,CATSRDLSTGAVNTEAFF,TGTGCCACCAGCAGAGATCTTTCGACAGGGGCTGTGAACACTGAAGCTTTCTTT
NA,TRBJ2-1,NA,TRBV3-1,CASSPGAAARGPNEQFF,TGTGCCAGCAGCCCCGGGGCAGCGGCCCGGGGCCCTAATGAGCAGTTCTTC
NA,TRBJ2-7,TRBD2,TRBV29-1,CSVAGLAGRFREQYF,TGCAGCGTTGCGGGACTAGCGGGGAGGTTCCGCGAGCAGTACTTC
NA,TRBJ2-5,NA,TRBV28,CASMSQETQYF,TGTGCCAGCATGTCTCAAGAGACCCAGTACTTC
few,TRBJ2-3,NA,TRBV7-2,CASSRSGQDTQYF,TGTGCCAGCAGCCGTAGCGGACAAGATACGCAGTATTTT
NA,TRBJ2-2,TRBD1,TRBV13,CASSHRQGNTGELFF,TGTGCCAGCAGCCATAGACAGGGGAACACCGGGGAGCTGTTTTTT
few,TRBJ2-7,NA,TRBV6-6,CASAGGLGNEQYF,TGTGCCAGTGCAGGAGGGCTTGGCAATGAGCAGTACTTC
once,TRBJ2-7,NA,TRBV5-1,CASSLVTPDYEQYF,TGCGCCAGCAGCCTGGTGACTCCGGACTACGAGCAGTACTTC
NA,TRBJ2-5,NA,TRBV6-1,CASSVIEARKETQYF,TGTGCCAGCAGTGTTATTGAGGCGCGGAAAGAGACCCAGTACTTC
NA,TRBJ1-6,TRBD1,TRBV14,CASSQQGAYSYNSPLHF,TGTGCCAGCAGCCAACAGGGGGCCTACTCCTATAATTCACCCCTCCACTTT
NA,TRBJ2-2,NA,TRBV7-2,CASSHSTGELFF,TGTGCCAGCAGCCATTCAACCGGGGAGCTGTTTTTT
few,TRBJ1-5,TRBD1,TRBV12-3/TRBV12-4,CASSLGRTGTQPQHF,TGTGCCAGCAGTTTAGGCCGGACAGGAACTCAGCCCCAGCATTTT
NA,TRBJ2-3,NA,TRBV3-1,CASSQSVSDTQYF,TGTGCCAGCAGCCAAAGTGTCTCAGATACGCAGTATTTT
NA,TRBJ2-7,NA,TRBV15,CATSAQAYNEQYF,TGTGCCACCAGCGCACAAGCCTACAATGAGCAGTACTTC
NA,TRBJ1-5,TRBD1,TRBV28,CASRHTGTGVFQPQHF,TGTGCCAGCAGACATACCGGGACAGGGGTGTTTCAGCCCCAGCATTTT
NA,TRBJ2-1,NA,TRBV9,CASSVGSFAYNEQFF,TGTGCCAGCAGCGTAGGGAGTTTCGCCTACAATGAGCAGTTCTTC
NA,TRBJ1-5,NA,TRBV6-1,CASSALQGSNQPQHF,TGTGCCAGCAGTGCACTACAGGGAAGCAATCAGCCCCAGCATTTT
NA,TRBJ1-2,NA,TRBV25-1,CASSDRDTLGSYTF,TGTGCCAGCAGTGATCGGGACACCCTAGGGAGCTACACCTTC
NA,TRBJ1-6,NA,TRBV4-3,CASSQDRELNSPLHF,TGCGCCAGCAGCCAAGACAGGGAACTGAATTCACCCCTCCACTTT
NA,TRBJ2-7,NA,TRBV6-2/TRBV6-3,CASSYPSYEQYF,TGTGCCAGCAGTTATCCCAGCTACGAGCAGTACTTC
NA,TRBJ2-3,NA,TRBV7-9,CASSPRGAGTDTQYF,TGTGCCAGCAGCCCCCGAGGAGCCGGCACAGATACGCAGTATTTT
NA,TRBJ2-7,TRBD2,TRBV20-1,CSATASGYSSYEQYF,TGCAGTGCGACCGCTAGCGGTTATAGCTCCTACGAGCAGTACTTC
NA,TRBJ1-4,NA,TRBV30,CAWGEHEKLFF,TGTGCCTGGGGGGAGCATGAAAAACTGTTTTTT
NA,TRBJ2-2,NA,TRBV9,CASSVVSTGNTGELFF,TGTGCCAGCAGCGTAGTCTCAACAGGGAACACCGGGGAGCTGTTTTTT
NA,TRBJ1-4,TRBD1,TRBV12-3/TRBV12-4,CASSLRAGGAKLFF,TGTGCCAGCAGTTTACGGGCAGGGGGCGCAAAACTGTTTTTT
NA,TRBJ1-6,NA,TRBV6-2/TRBV6-3,CASNQGKPPLHF,TGTGCCAGCAATCAGGGGAAGCCACCCCTCCACTTT
NA,TRBJ1-2,TRBD1,TRBV7-2,CASSLVRDRNYGYTF,TGTGCCAGCAGCTTAGTTAGGGACAGGAACTATGGCTACACCTTC
few,TRBJ1-2,NA,TRBV20-1,CSARDRGGYTF,TGCAGTGCTAGAGATCGCGGCGGCTACACCTTC
NA,TRBJ2-3,TRBD1,TRBV15,CATSIPQGSADTQYF,TGTGCCACCAGCATCCCACAGGGGTCGGCAGATACGCAGTATTTT
many,TRBJ2-2,NA,TRBV7-6,CASSLAGPGELFF,TGTGCCAGCAGCTTAGCGGGTCCCGGGGAGCTGTTTTTT
NA,TRBJ1-5,TRBD1,TRBV20-1,CSAEIAGTDSNQPQHF,TGCAGTGCCGAGATTGCCGGGACAGATAGCAATCAGCCCCAGCATTTT
few,TRBJ2-5,TRBD2,TRBV6-2/TRBV6-3,CASSSLAGGPWTQYF,TGTGCCAGCAGCTCTCTAGCGGGGGGGCCGTGGACCCAGTACTTC
many,TRBJ1-5,NA,TRBV28,CASRWTANQPQHF,TGTGCCAGCAGGTGGACAGCCAATCAGCCCCAGCATTTT
many,TRBJ2-5,NA,TRBV18,CASSPSRGGETQYF,TGTGCCAGCTCACCATCAAGGGGAGGAGAGACCCAGTACTTC
once,TRBJ1-1,NA,TRBV3-1,CASSTQTERAFMNTEAFF,TGTGCCAGCAGCACCCAAACAGAACGAGCTTTCATGAACACTGAAGCTTTCTTT
NA,TRBJ2-3,TRBD2,TRBV18,CASSHGDSGLRDTQYF,TGTGCCAGCTCACACGGAGATAGCGGGCTCAGGGATACGCAGTATTTT
NA,TRBJ2-1,NA,TRBV6-2/TRBV6-3,CAGSYMAGGGNEQFF,TGTGCCGGCAGTTACATGGCAGGTGGGGGCAATGAGCAGTTCTTC
NA,TRBJ2-5,NA,TRBV4-3,CASSHFEGPQETQYF,TGCGCCAGCAGCCACTTTGAGGGACCCCAAGAGACCCAGTACTTC
few,TRBJ1-5,NA,TRBV6-1,CASRVAYSNQPQHF,TGTGCCAGCAGAGTAGCGTATAGCAATCAGCCCCAGCATTTT
NA,TRBJ2-3,NA,TRBV7-2,CASSPYTQTDTQYF,TGTGCCAGCAGCCCCTATACCCAGACAGATACGCAGTATTTT
few,TRBJ2-7,NA,TRBV11-3,CASSLMAGDFYEQYF,TGTGCCAGCAGCCTGATGGCAGGGGATTTCTACGAGCAGTACTTC
NA,TRBJ1-2,NA,TRBV7-9,CASSNGPTRGHGYTF,TGTGCCAGCAGCAACGGACCGACCCGGGGACATGGCTACACCTTC
NA,TRBJ2-7,TRBD1,TRBV12-3/TRBV12-4,CASSSIYGTGGGEQYF,TGTGCCAGCAGTTCCATTTACGGGACAGGGGGAGGCGAGCAGTACTTC
few,TRBJ2-7,NA,TRBV30,CAWSVGRDYEQYF,TGTGCCTGGAGTGTAGGAAGGGACTACGAGCAGTACTTC
few,TRBJ1-2,NA,TRBV18,CASSPSEQRGGYTF,TGTGCCAGCTCACCCAGCGAACAGCGCGGTGGCTACACCTTC
NA,TRBJ1-2,NA,TRBV6-6,CASSTGSRNGYTF,TGTGCCAGCAGTACTGGCAGCAGGAATGGCTACACCTTC
NA,TRBJ1-6,TRBD1,TRBV20-1,CSARGRQGVGNSPLHF,TGCAGTGCTAGAGGCCGACAGGGGGTAGGGAATTCACCCCTCCACTTT
NA,TRBJ2-3,TRBD1,TRBV9,CASSAWTGHSTDTQYF,TGTGCCAGCAGCGCATGGACAGGGCATAGCACAGATACGCAGTATTTT